This T cell receptor (beta chain) was retrieved from a study of T cell responses to AZD1222 COVID-19 vaccine. On this clone itself: Its specificity is unknown.

Broader study findings: It should be noted that donors were predominantly white British and more often female, and clonal diversity was possibly underestimated.

This CDR3 contains 14 residues. V lost 5 bases, J lost 2 bases, and 3 bases stayed unmatched. Germline V gene data show CDR1 as MNHNY and CDR2 as SVGAGI (reference sequence). Some clones are missing from TCRdb's copy, which holds only in-frame ones; the method was immunoSEQ multiplex PCR. The repertoire holds about 140,000 clones, roughly nine tenths seen once, with 3.1% in the top ten. The sequence derives from an adult in good health. The chain combines TRBV6-6 with TRBJ1-2; 9 nucleotides agree with TRBD1. The sequenced sample was peripheral blood, obtained on day 0 of AZD1222 vaccination. The CDR3 loop is CASSNTGGNYGYTF. In nucleotides, the CDR3 is TGTGCCAGCAGTAACACAGGGGGCAACTATGGCTACACCTTC.